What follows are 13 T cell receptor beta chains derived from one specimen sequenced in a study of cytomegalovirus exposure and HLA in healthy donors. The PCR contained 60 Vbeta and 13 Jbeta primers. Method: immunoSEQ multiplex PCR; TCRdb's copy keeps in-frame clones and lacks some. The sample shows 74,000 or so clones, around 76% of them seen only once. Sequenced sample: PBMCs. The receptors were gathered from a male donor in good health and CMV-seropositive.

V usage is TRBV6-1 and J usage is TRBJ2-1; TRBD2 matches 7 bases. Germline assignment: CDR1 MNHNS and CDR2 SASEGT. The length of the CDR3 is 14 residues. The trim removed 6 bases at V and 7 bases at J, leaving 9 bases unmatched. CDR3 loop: CASRTSPAWNEQFF. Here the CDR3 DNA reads TGTGCCAGCAGGACTAGCCCGGCGTGGAATGAGCAGTTCTTC.

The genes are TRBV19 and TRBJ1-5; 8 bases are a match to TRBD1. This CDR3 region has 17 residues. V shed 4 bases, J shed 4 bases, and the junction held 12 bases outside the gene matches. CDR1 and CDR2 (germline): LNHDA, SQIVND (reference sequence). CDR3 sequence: CASSKRQGPRRNQPQHF. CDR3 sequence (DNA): TGTGCCAGTAGTAAAAGACAGGGGCCCCGAAGGAATCAGCCCCAGCATTTT.

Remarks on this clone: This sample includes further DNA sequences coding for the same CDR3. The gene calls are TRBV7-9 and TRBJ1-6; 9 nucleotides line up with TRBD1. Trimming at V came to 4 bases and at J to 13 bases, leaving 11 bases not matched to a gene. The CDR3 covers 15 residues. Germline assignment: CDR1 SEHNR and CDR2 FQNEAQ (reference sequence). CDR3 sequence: CASSSNRGRVSPLHF. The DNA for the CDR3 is TGTGCCAGCAGCTCGAACAGGGGGCGCGTCTCGCCCCTCCACTTT.

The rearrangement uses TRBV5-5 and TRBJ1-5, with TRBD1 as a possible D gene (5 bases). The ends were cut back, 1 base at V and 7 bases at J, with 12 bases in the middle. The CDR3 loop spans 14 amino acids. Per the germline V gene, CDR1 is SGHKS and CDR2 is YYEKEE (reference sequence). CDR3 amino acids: CASSLWGTGQPQHF. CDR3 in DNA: TGTGCCAGCAGCTTGTGGGGTACAGGACAGCCCCAGCATTTT.

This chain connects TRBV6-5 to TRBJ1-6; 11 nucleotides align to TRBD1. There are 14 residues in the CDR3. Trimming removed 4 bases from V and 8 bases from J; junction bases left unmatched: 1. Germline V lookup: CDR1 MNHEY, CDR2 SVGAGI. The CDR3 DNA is TGTGCCAGCAGTTGGACAGGGGGCCATTCACCCCTCCACTTT. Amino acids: CASSWTGGHSPLHF.

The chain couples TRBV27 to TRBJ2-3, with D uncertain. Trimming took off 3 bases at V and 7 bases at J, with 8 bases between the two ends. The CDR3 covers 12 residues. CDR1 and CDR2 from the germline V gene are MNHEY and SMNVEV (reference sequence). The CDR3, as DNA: TGTGCCAGCAGTTTCTTCGGTCATACGCAGTATTTT. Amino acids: CASSFFGHTQYF.

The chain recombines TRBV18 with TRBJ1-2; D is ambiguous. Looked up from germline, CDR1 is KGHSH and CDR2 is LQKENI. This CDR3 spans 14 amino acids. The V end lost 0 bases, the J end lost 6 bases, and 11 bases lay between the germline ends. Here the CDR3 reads CASSPPLRDHGYTF. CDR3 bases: TGTGCCAGCTCACCACCGTTGAGGGATCATGGCTACACCTTC.

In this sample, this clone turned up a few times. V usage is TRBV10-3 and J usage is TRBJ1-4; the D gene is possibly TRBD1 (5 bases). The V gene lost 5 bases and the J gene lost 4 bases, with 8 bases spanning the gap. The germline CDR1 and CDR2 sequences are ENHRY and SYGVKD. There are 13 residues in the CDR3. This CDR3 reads CAISRQSNEKLFF. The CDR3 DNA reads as TGTGCCATCAGTCGACAGAGTAATGAAAAACTGTTTTTT.

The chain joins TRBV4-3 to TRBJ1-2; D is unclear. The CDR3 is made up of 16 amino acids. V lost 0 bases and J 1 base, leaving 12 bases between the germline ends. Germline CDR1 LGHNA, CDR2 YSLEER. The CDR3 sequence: CASSQDRGQRNYGYTF. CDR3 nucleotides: TGCGCCAGCAGCCAAGATAGAGGGCAGCGTAACTATGGCTACACCTTC.

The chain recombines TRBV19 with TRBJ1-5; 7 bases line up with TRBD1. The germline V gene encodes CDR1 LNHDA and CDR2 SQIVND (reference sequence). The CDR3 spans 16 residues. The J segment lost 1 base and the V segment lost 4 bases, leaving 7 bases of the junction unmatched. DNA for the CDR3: TGTGCCAGTAGTACCTCAGGGGGAAAGAGCAATCAGCCCCAGCATTTT. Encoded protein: CASSTSGGKSNQPQHF.

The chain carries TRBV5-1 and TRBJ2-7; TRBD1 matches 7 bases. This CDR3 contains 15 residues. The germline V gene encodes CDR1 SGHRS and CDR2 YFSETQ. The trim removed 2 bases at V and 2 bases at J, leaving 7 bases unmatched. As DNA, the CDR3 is TGCGCCAGCAGCTTTTCACAGGGGAGCCCCTACGAGCAGTACTTC. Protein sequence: CASSFSQGSPYEQYF.

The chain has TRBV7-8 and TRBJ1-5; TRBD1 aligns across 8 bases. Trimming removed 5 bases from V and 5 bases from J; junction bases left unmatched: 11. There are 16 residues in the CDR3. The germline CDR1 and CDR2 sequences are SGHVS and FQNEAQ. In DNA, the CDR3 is TGTGCCAGCAGCGCCTCTGGGGGGACAGGCTATCAGCCCCAGCATTTT. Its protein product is CASSASGGTGYQPQHF.

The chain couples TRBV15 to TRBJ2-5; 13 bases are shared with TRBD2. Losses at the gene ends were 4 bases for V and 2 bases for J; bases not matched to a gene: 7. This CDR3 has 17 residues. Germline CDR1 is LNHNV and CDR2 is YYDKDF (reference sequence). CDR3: CATSKGTSGDKQETQYF. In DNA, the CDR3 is TGTGCCACCAGCAAAGGGACTAGCGGGGACAAGCAAGAGACCCAGTACTTC.